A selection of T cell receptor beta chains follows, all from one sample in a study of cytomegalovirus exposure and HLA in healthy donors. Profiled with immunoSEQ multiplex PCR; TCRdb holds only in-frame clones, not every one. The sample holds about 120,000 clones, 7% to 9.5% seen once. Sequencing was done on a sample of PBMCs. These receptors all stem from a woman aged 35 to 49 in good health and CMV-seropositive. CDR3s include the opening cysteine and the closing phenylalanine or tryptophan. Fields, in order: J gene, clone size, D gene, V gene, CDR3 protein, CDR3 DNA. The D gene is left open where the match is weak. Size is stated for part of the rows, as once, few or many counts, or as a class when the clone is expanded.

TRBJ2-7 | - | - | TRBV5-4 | CASSLGQGWEQYF | TGTGCCAGCAGCTTGGGTCAGGGTTGGGAGCAGTACTTC
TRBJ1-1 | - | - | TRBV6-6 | CATRTDMKTEAFF | TGTGCCACAAGGACAGATATGAAAACTGAAGCTTTCTTT
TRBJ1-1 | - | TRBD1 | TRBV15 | CATRTTGAVTEAFF | TGTGCCACCAGAACGACAGGGGCGGTCACTGAAGCTTTCTTT
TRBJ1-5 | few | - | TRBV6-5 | CASSPTGSNQPQHF | TGTGCCAGCAGCCCGACAGGTAGCAATCAGCCCCAGCATTTT
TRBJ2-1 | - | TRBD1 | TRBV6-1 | CASRSQGAWNEQFF | TGTGCCAGCAGATCACAGGGGGCTTGGAATGAGCAGTTCTTC
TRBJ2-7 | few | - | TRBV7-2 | CASSLVPGHNEQYF | TGTGCCAGCAGCTTAGTCCCCGGACACAACGAGCAGTACTTC
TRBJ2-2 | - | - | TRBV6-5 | CASSLITGELFF | TGTGCCAGCAGTCTTATCACCGGGGAGCTGTTTTTT
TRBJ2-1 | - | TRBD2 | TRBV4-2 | CASSQAGGGSYNEQFF | TGTGCCAGCAGCCAAGCGGGGGGGGGCTCCTACAATGAGCAGTTCTTC
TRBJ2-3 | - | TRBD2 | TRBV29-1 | CSVSSGGSTDTQYF | TGCAGCGTGTCCAGCGGGGGGAGCACAGATACGCAGTATTTT
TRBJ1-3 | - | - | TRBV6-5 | CASTRGGSGNTIYF | TGTGCCAGCACGCGGGGGGGCTCTGGAAACACCATATATTTT
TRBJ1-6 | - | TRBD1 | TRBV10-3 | CAISRTGENSPLHF | TGTGCCATCAGCCGGACAGGGGAAAATTCGCCCCTCCACTTT
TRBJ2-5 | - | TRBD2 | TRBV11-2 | CASSLGLVGQETQYF | TGTGCCAGCAGCTTGGGACTAGTTGGGCAAGAGACCCAGTACTTC
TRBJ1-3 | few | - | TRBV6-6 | CASSYQSKNTIYF | TGTGCCAGCAGTTATCAGTCCAAGAACACCATATATTTT
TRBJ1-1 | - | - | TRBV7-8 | CASSLAGATEAFF | TGTGCCAGCAGCTTAGCGGGGGCAACTGAAGCTTTCTTT
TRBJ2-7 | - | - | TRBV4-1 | CASSHTGRGPLSYEQYF | TGCGCCAGCAGCCATACCGGGCGGGGGCCCCTCTCCTACGAGCAGTACTTC
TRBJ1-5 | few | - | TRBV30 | CAWSQPHRGNQPQHF | TGTGCCTGGAGTCAACCACACCGGGGCAATCAGCCCCAGCATTTT
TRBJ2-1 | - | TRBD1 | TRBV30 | CAWSLKQGAYNEQFF | TGTGCCTGGAGCCTGAAACAGGGGGCCTACAATGAGCAGTTCTTC
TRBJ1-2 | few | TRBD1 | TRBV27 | CASSISGQGDGYTF | TGTGCCAGCAGTATCTCGGGACAGGGAGATGGCTACACCTTC
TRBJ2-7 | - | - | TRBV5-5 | CASSLQGISEQYF | TGTGCCAGCAGCTTACAGGGAATCTCCGAGCAGTACTTC
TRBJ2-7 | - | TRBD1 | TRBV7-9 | CASSSTGSLHEQYF | TGTGCCAGCAGCTCGACAGGGTCTCTCCACGAGCAGTACTTC
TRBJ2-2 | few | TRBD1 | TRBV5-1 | CASSFSGTGYGELFF | TGCGCCAGCAGCTTTTCCGGGACAGGGTACGGGGAGCTGTTTTTT
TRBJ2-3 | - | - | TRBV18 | CASSLDRRLTDTQYF | TGTGCCAGCTCACTCGACAGAAGGCTCACAGATACGCAGTATTTT
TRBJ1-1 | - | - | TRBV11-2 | CASSLGHTNTEAFF | TGTGCCAGCAGCTTAGGACATACGAACACTGAAGCTTTCTTT
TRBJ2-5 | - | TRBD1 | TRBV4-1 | CASSQDEGAQETQYF | TGCGCCAGCAGCCAAGATGAGGGGGCCCAAGAGACCCAGTACTTC
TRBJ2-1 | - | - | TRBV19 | CASSDRQDAYNEQFF | TGTGCCAGTAGTGACAGGCAGGACGCCTACAATGAGCAGTTCTTC
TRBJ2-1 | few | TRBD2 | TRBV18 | CASSPRLAGSSYNEQFF | TGTGCCAGCTCACCTCGACTAGCGGGGAGCTCCTACAATGAGCAGTTCTTC
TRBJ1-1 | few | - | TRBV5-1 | CASSLARENPEAFF | TGCGCCAGCAGCTTGGCCAGGGAAAACCCTGAAGCTTTCTTT
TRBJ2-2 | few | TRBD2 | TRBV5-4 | CASSRTSGVSGELFF | TGTGCCAGCAGCCGGACTAGCGGGGTTTCCGGGGAGCTGTTTTTT
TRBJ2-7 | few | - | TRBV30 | CAWRGLQSSEQYF | TGTGCCTGGAGGGGACTTCAAAGTTCCGAGCAGTACTTC
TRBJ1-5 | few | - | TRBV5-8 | CASSLVLGADNQPQHF | TGTGCCAGCAGCTTGGTATTGGGGGCGGACAATCAGCCCCAGCATTTT
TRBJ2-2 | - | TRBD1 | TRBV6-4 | CASSAGTGAGELFF | TGTGCCAGCAGCGCCGGGACAGGGGCCGGGGAGCTGTTTTTT
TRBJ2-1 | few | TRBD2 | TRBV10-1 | CASSTGTRGYNEQFF | TGCGCCAGCAGTACCGGGACTAGAGGGTACAATGAGCAGTTCTTC
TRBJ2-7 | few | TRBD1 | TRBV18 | CASSPGTGPTYEQYF | TGTGCCAGCTCACCTGGGACAGGCCCAACCTACGAGCAGTACTTC
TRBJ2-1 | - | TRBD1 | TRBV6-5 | CASSSGTGVSNEQFF | TGTGCCAGCAGTTCCGGGACAGGGGTTTCCAATGAGCAGTTCTTC
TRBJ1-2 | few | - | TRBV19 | CASSVRSNYGYTF | TGTGCCAGTAGTGTCAGGTCTAACTATGGCTACACCTTC
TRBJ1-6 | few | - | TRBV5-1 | CASSLGERNSPLHF | TGCGCCAGCAGCTTAGGGGAAAGGAATTCACCCCTCCACTTT
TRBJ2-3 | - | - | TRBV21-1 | CASTGGGQRTDTQYF | TGTGCCAGCACGGGGGGCGGACAGAGAACAGATACGCAGTATTTT
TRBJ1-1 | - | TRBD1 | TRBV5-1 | CASSSPGGWTEAFF | TGCGCCAGCAGCTCACCAGGGGGCTGGACTGAAGCTTTCTTT